A single sample is the source of the 5 T cell receptor beta chains below, sequenced in a study of T-cell memory formation after mild COVID-19. MiXCR was run by TCRdb on the 5' RACE reads, yielding one entry per CDR3 protein. The sample lists hundreds of thousands of distinct CDR3 sequences; more than 15% were seen once. Sequenced sample: PBMCs or a T cell subset sorted from them (not recorded which). These receptors were taken from a man younger than 35 who had mild COVID-19 (a few samples of this study predate the infection). Cell type and time point are not known.

This chain connects TRBV4-2 to TRBJ2-1, with 9 bases identical to TRBD2. The length of the CDR3 is 15 residues. Germline loops: CDR1 LGHNA, CDR2 YNFKEQ. J lost 10 bases, V lost 0 bases, and 7 bases had no gene match. The DNA for the CDR3 is TGTGCCAGCAGCCAAGATCGGCGGGGGGGAGGAGAGCAGTTCTTC. This encodes CASSQDRRGGGEQFF.

The chain carries TRBV12-5 and TRBJ1-4; D unresolved. This CDR3 spans 14 amino acids. V lost 6 bases and J 2 bases, leaving 10 bases between the germline ends. Germline V gives CDR1 LGHNT, CDR2 FRNRAP. The CDR3 spells CASGDGITNEKLFF. In DNA, the CDR3 is TGTGCTAGTGGCGACGGTATTACTAATGAAAAACTGTTTTTT.

The V and J genes are TRBV18 and TRBJ2-7, with 7 nucleotides matching TRBD1. Trimming cost V 2 bases and J 0 bases; bases outside gene matches: 4. The V gene's germline CDR1 is KGHSH and CDR2 LQKENI. The CDR3 is made up of 15 amino acids. The CDR3 nucleotides read TGTGCCAGCTCACCAACAGGGGTGAGCTCCTACGAGCAGTACTTC. Translated: CASSPTGVSSYEQYF.

The chain uses TRBV14 and TRBJ1-1; 10 bases agree with TRBD1. The CDR3 covers 15 residues. Germline-derived CDR1 and CDR2 are SGHDN and FVKESK. Germline trimming cut 4 bases from V and 4 bases from J; bases unmatched to any gene: 6. CDR3 sequence: CASSRVGTGATEAFF. In nucleotides, the CDR3 is TGTGCCAGCAGCCGCGTCGGGACAGGGGCCACTGAAGCTTTCTTT. The full variable domain, with the rest looked up from reference TRBV14 and TRBJ1-1, is EAGVTQFPSHSVIEKGQTVTLRCDPISGHDNLYWYRRVMGKEIKFLLHFVKESKQDESGMPNNRFLAERTGGTYSTLKVQPAELEDSGVYFCASSRVGTGATEAFFGQGTRLTVV.

The chain combines TRBV6-2 or TRBV6-3 with TRBJ1-5; 9 nucleotides line up with TRBD1. The germline V gene encodes CDR1 MNHEY and CDR2 SVGEGT. This CDR3 is built from 15 residues. The V and J ends lost 8 bases and 5 bases, in that order; junction bases with no gene match: 10. CDR3 loop: CASDPGQGYYQPQHF. Here the CDR3 DNA reads TGTGCCAGCGACCCGGGACAGGGATATTATCAGCCCCAGCATTTT.